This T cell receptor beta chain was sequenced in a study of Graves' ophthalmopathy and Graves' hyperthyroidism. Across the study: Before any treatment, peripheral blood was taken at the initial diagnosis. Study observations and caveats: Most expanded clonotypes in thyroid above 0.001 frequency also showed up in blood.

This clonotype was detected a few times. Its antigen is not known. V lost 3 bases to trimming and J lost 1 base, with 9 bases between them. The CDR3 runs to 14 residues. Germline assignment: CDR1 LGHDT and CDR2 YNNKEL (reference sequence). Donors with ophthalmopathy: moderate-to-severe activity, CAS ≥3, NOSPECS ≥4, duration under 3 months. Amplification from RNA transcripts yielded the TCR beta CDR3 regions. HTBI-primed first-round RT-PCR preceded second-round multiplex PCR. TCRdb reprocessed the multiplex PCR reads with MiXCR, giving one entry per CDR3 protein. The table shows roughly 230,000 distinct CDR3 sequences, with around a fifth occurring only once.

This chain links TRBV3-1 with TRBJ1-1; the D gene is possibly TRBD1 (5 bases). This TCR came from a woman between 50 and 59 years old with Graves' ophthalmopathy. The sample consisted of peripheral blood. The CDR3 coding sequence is TGTGCCAGCAGCCACATTCAGGGGAACACTGAAGCTTTCTTT. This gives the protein CASSHIQGNTEAFF.